This TCR beta chain was obtained from a study of shared clonotypes between healthy human individuals. Study-level background: Those who served as donors were a couple of women and three men between the ages of 18 and 49.

This clone showed up just a few times. Its antigen is still unknown. The length of the CDR3 is 13 residues. Losses at the gene ends were 3 bases for V and 4 bases for J; bases not matched to a gene: 3. The germline CDR1 and CDR2 sequences are SGHRS and YFSETQ. Sequencing used immunoSEQ multiplex PCR; TCRdb keeps in-frame clones, though not all of them. The profile shows some 980,000 clones, more than 75% of them singletons. CD4+ cells underwent separation, giving CD45RA+ naive and CD45RA-negative memory subsets. Notes on the study in general: The study found lower generation probabilities in non-shared clonotypes than in those shared by all four donors.

The chain is built from TRBV5-1 and TRBJ2-5; 7 positions match TRBD2. This receptor was taken from a man aged 18 to 35 in good health. Sequenced input: memory CD4+ T cells sorted from blood. As for subset: CD45RA-negative fraction. This chain's CDR3 is CASSSREGETQYF. The CDR3 region has the DNA TGCGCCAGCAGCTCCAGGGAGGGAGAGACCCAGTACTTC.